The T cell receptor beta chain under discussion was sequenced for a study of CD8 T cells in ankylosing spondylitis (TCRdb year 2017). Describing the broader study: T cell receptor beta repertoires were profiled in healthy donors and ankylosing spondylitis patients so that disease-linked TCR variants could be found. The full study cohort comprised 25 ankylosing spondylitis patients and approximately 100 healthy donors. Samples of peripheral blood were taken, and for ankylosing spondylitis patients, synovial fluid was collected as well.

On the study overall, not on this receptor specifically: Some motif variants were previously reported in synovial fluid and blood of reactive arthritis patients, suggesting common disease-initiation mechanisms. Significant enrichment of the disease-linked clones was reported in matched synovial fluid samples from ankylosing spondylitis patients. Blood from ankylosing spondylitis patients appeared to be characterized by a TCR beta motif composed of eight or nine highly homologous amino acid variants. In peripheral blood, the disease-linked clones were found at relatively low frequencies and had a CD8+ phenotype.

Trimming takes 1 base from V and 12 bases from J, and the germline ends sit 6 bases apart. CDR3 length: 11 amino acids, cysteine to phenylalanine. Only CDR3 DNA is held: 33 bases, read in frame from base 1. The data were produced on an Illumina HiSeq 2500. TCR beta libraries were prepared by quantitative 5'-RACE with molecular barcodes. Per the original workflow: Disease-linked TCR variants were identified with a new computational method built on a probabilistic model of VDJ rearrangement. Clones were called with MiXCR by TCRdb after fastp trimmed the public reads at Q25, and only in-frame beta chains were retained. Each entry merges the rows of one CDR3 protein and shows their most common DNA and genes. None of the V and J calls come from the authors' own analysis; TCRdb made them. A total of a few hundred thousand distinct CDR3 sequences appear in this sample, roughly 25% of them only once. Of the sample, 0.5% to 0.75% is held by the ten largest clones.

This clonotype was detected ten times or more. The specificity of this receptor is unknown. Within one base of it there is no much larger clone, and no base qualities were kept. The chain employs TRBV12-3 or TRBV12-4 and TRBJ1-4, with no reliable assignment of the D segment. The clonotype comes from a male donor with ankylosing spondylitis or in good health (not recorded which). Sequencing was carried out using blood, either unsorted or a sorted T cell fraction (not recorded which). The CDR3 reads CASSLDPELFF. The nucleotide sequence reads TGTGCCAGCAGTTTAGACCCCGAACTGTTTTTT.